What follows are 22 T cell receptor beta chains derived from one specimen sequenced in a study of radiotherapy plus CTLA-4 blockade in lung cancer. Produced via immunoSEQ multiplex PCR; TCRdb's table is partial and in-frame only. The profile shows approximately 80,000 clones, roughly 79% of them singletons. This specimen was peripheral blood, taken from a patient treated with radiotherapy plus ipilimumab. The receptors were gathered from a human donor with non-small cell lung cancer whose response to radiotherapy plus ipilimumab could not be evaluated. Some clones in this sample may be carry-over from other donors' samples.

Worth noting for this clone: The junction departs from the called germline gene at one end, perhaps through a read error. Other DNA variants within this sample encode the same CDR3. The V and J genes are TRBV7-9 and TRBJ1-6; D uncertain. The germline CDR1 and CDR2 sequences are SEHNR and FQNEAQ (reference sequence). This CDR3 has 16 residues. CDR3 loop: CASSPYIPPYNSPLHF. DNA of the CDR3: TGTGCCAGCAGCCCGTACATACCCCCATATAATTCCCCCCTCCACTTT.

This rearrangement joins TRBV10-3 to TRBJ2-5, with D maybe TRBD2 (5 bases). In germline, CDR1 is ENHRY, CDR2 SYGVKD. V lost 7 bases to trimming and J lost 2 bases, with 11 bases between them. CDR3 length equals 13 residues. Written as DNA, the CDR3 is TGTGCCATCAATCGGGGAACTCAAGAGACCCAGTACTTC. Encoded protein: CAINRGTQETQYF.

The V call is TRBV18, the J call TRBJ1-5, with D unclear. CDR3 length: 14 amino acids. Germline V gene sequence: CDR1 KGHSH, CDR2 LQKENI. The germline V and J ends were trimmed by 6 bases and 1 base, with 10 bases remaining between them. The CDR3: CASSALVSNQPQHF. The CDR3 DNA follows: TGTGCCAGCTCCGCGCTAGTGAGCAATCAGCCCCAGCATTTT.

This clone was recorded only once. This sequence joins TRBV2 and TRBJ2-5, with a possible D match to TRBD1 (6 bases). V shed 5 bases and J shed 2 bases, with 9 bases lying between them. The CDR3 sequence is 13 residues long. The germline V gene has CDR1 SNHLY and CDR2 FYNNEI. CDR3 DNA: TGTGCCAGCAGTAGGGACACACAAGAGACCCAGTACTTC. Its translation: CASSRDTQETQYF.

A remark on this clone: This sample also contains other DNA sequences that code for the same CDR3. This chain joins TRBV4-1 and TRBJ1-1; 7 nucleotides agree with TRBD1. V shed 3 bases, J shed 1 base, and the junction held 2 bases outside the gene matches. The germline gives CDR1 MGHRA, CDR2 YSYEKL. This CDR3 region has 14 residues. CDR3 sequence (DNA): TGCGCCAGCAGCCATGACAGGGCGAACACTGAAGCTTTCTTT. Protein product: CASSHDRANTEAFF.

The CDR3 spells CASQTRSGVNYEQYF. The CDR3 DNA is TGTGCCAGCCAGACAAGGAGCGGGGTCAACTACGAGCAGTACTTC. This rearrangement joins TRBV7-2 to TRBJ2-7, with TRBD2 matching over 7 bases. V was pared by 8 bases and J by 3 bases, with 13 bases of the junction left unmatched. CDR3 length equals 15 residues. The germline V gene has CDR1 SGHTA and CDR2 FQGNSA.

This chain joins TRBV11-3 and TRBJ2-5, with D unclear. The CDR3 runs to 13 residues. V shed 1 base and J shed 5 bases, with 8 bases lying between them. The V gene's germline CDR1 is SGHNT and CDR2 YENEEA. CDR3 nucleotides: TGTGCCAGCAGCTTAGGCGATGAGGAGACCCAGTACTTC. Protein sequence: CASSLGDEETQYF.

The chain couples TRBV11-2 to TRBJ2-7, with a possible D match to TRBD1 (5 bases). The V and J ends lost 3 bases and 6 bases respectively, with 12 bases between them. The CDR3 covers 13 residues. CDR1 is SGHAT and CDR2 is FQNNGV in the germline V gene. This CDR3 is CASSFLRVSEQYF. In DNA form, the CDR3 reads TGTGCCAGCAGCTTCCTCAGGGTAAGCGAGCAGTACTTC. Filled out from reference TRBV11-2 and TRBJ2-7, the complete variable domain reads EAGVAQSPRYKIIEKRQSVAFWCNPISGHATLYWYQQILGQGPKLLIQFQNNGVVDDSQLPKDRFSAERLKGVDSTLKIQPAKLEDSAVYLCASSFLRVSEQYFGPGTRLTVT.

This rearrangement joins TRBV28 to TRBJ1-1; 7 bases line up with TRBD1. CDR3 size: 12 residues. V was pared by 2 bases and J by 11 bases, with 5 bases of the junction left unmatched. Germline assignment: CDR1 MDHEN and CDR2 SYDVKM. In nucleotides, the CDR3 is TGTGCCAGCAGTTTAAGGGACAGAGGGGCTTTCTTT. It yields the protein CASSLRDRGAFF.

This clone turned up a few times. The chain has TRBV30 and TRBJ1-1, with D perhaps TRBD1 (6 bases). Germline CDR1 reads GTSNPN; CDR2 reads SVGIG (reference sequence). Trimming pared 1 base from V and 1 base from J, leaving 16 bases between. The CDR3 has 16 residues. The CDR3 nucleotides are TGTGCCTGGAGTGGGGGGGGCGCGGGAGAGAACACTGAAGCTTTCTTT. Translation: CAWSGGGAGENTEAFF.

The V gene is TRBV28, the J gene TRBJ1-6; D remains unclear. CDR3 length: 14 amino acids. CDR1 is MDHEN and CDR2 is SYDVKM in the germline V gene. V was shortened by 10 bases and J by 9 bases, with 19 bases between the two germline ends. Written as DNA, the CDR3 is TGTGCCACCTCCTCCGCGGGCGCGGGTTCACCCCTCCACTTT. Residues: CATSSAGAGSPLHF.

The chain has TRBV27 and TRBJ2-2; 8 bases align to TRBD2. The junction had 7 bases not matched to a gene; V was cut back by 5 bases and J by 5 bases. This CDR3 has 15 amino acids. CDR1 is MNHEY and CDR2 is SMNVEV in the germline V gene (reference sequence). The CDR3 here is CASSPGTRVTGELFF. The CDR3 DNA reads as TGTGCCAGCAGTCCCGGGACTAGGGTTACCGGGGAGCTGTTTTTT.

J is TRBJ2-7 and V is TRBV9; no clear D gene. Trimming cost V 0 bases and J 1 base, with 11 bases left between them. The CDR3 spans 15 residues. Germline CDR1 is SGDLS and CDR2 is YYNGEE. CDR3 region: CASSVGIDPSYEQYF. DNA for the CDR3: TGTGCCAGCAGCGTAGGTATAGATCCATCCTACGAGCAGTACTTC.

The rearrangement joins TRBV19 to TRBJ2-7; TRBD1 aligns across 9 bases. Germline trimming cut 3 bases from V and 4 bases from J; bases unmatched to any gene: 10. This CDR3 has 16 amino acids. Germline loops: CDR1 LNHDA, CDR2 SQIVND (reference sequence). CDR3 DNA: TGTGCCAGTAGTATTAGGGGCGGGACAGGGAAATACGAGCAGTACTTC. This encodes CASSIRGGTGKYEQYF.

The DNA for the CDR3 is TGTGCCTGGGAACCCAGGAACACTGAAGCTTTCTTT. This translates into CAWEPRNTEAFF. V gene TRBV30 combines with J gene TRBJ1-1; no definite D call. The V gene's germline CDR1 is GTSNPN and CDR2 SVGIG (reference sequence). The ends were cut back, 5 bases at V and 1 base at J, with 8 bases in the middle. CDR3 length: 12 residues.

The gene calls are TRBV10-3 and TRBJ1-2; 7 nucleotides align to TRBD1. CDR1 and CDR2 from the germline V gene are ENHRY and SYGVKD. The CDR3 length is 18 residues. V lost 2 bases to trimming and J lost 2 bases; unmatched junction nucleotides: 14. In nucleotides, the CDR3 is TGTGCCATCAGTGAGCCTACCCGGGACAGAATTAAAAACTATGGCTACACCTTC. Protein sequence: CAISEPTRDRIKNYGYTF.

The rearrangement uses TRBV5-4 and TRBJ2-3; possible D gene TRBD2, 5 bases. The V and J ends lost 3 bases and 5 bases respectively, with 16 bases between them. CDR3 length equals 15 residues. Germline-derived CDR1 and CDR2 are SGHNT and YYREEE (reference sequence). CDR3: CASSYRGMNRDTQYF. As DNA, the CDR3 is TGTGCCAGCAGCTACCGGGGAATGAACAGAGATACGCAGTATTTT.

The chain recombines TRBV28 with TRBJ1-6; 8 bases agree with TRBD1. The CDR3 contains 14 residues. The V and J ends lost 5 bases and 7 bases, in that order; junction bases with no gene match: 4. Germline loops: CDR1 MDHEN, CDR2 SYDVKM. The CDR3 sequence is CASSPGQANSPLHF. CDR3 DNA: TGTGCCAGCAGTCCGGGACAGGCCAATTCACCCCTCCACTTT.

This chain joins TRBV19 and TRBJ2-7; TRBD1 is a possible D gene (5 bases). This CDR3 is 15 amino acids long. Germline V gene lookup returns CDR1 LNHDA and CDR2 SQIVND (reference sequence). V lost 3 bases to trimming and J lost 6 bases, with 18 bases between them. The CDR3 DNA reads TGTGCCAGTAGTATGGGCAGGGTATTCCCCCGCGAGCAGTACTTC. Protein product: CASSMGRVFPREQYF.

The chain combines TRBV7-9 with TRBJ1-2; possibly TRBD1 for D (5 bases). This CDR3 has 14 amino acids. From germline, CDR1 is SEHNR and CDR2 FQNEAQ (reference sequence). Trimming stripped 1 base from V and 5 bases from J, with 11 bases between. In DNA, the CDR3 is TGTGCCAGCAGCTTAGAGGGGAGGGGTTATGGCTACACCTTC. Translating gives CASSLEGRGYGYTF.

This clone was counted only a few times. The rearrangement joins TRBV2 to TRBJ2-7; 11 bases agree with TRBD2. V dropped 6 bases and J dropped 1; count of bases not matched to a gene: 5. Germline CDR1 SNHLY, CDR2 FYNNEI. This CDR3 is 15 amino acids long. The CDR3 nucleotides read TGTGCCAGCAGGTATCTAGCGGGGGGTTCCTACGAGCAGTACTTC. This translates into CASRYLAGGSYEQYF.

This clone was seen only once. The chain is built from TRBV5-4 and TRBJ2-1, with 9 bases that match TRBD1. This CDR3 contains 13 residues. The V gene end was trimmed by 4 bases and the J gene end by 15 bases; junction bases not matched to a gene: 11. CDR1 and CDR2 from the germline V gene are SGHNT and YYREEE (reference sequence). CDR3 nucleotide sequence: TGTGCCAGCAGCGCGGGGCAGGGACAGGGTTGGTTCTTC. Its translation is CASSAGQGQGWFF.